This T cell receptor beta chain was found in a study of blood T cell repertoires in COVID-19. As for the study in general: Samples taken during acute and convalescent COVID-19 were collected in the United States, Italy and Spain.

There are 18 residues in the CDR3. V shed 1 base, J shed 6 bases, and the junction held 9 bases outside the gene matches. From germline, CDR1 is LGHNT and CDR2 FRNRAP. The method was immunoSEQ multiplex PCR; TCRdb's version includes in-frame clones alone and lacks a portion of them. The sample yields 180,000 or so clones, about 85% seen once. Researchers sorted participants into cohorts using their self-reported clinical history. Sequencing was performed on PBMCs or T cells enriched from blood (not recorded which). The J gene is TRBJ2-3, the V gene TRBV12-5, with 14 bases matching TRBD2. The clonotype comes from a man aged 40-49 years who had recovered from COVID-19. The CDR3 sequence is CASGLALGLAGGGDTQYF. CDR3 DNA: TGTGCTAGTGGTTTGGCCCTAGGACTAGCGGGGGGCGGCGATACGCAGTATTTT.